The T cell receptor (beta chain) under discussion was sequenced for a study of monozygotic twins with inflammatory bowel disease (dated by TCRdb to between 2018 and 2021). Background for the entire study: In total, roughly 28 monozygotic twin pairs made up the full study: 19 Danish pairs, all IBD-discordant, plus nine German pairs, of which four were IBD-concordant and five were IBD-discordant. Within discordant pairs, disease-associated traits were sought mainly by comparing IBD patients with their genetically identical healthy co-twins. Each individual had, on average, about 151 000 unique TCRalpha sequences and 181 000 unique TCRbeta sequences available for analysis. Results and caveats for the whole study, not just this receptor: No difference in repertoire similarity was observed between concordant and discordant twins, possibly owing to limited statistical power. Because patients were on differing immunosuppressive treatments, the repertoires may have picked up extra background noise and inter-individual variability. IBD patients shared fewer clonotypes with other individuals than healthy twins did, most markedly in patients showing signs of disease activity. A decrease in TCRbeta repertoire diversity, as measured by inverse Simpson index, was observed in IBD patients compared with their healthy co-twins. The analysis was unable to tell apart different T cell subtypes. The results gave no support for a single strong signal or clonotype linked to IBD.

Libraries were prepared through 5' RACE. Preparation of each TCR library used roughly 3,300 ng of total RNA. For each sample, cDNA synthesis with SMARTScribe reverse transcriptase was split into eight separate reactions. During cDNA synthesis, unique molecular identifiers containing a 6-nucleotide sample barcode were introduced by template switching. Two nested PCRs of about 15 and 9 cycles amplified the TCRalpha and TCRbeta cDNA, and bead purification followed each PCR. Before amplification, cDNA was treated with uracil DNA-glycosylase and purified using the QIAquick PCR purification kit. The second PCR added Illumina TruSeq-compatible adapters along with sample-specific barcodes. Library quality and concentration were assessed using TapeStation and Qubit, and roughly 5 ng of each library was pooled. Pooled libraries were sequenced on an Illumina HiSeq2500 single-index Rapid Run with 2 x 100 bp reads and custom sequencing primers. On the study's bioinformatics: UMI-based consensus assembly with MiGEC version 1.2.6 was used to correct PCR and sequencing errors. MiXCR version 2.1.1 was used to carry out V(D)J alignment, clonotype assembly and CDR3 extraction. Normalisation of gene usage, clonotype sharing and MAIT/NKT TCR abundance was achieved by analysing the top 1000, 10 000 and 20 000 clonotypes per sample. Diversity was computed as the inverse Simpson index with the vegan R package after downsampling to 27 000 UMIs. Paired Mann-Whitney U tests on discordant twin pairs were used, with Benjamini-Hochberg multiple-testing correction. Each entry corresponds to one CDR3 protein sequence from reads that TCRdb reprocessed, and DNA is not given. The authors' filters were not applied to this entry. The table of this sample itemizes just over 300,000 distinct CDR3 sequences. The top ten hold over 5% of the sample.

Turning to this clonotype: Its antigen is currently not known.

A 2.5 ml peripheral blood sample was drawn into PAXgene tubes per donor and stored at -80°C. Without any T cell sorting, total RNA was extracted from whole blood using the PAXgene blood miRNA kit on an automated QIAcube. Peripheral blood from monozygotic twin pairs concordant or discordant for inflammatory bowel disease was subjected to deep TCRalpha and TCRbeta repertoire profiling with unique molecular barcoding. Smoking habits were recorded for all twin pairs, with individuals classified as current, former or never smokers. This TCR derives from a human donor with ulcerative colitis or Crohn's disease, or a healthy co-twin of an affected twin (not recorded which). Sequencing was done on a sample of blood.

CDR3 protein: CASSLIETQYF. The V gene is TRBV7-2 and the J gene is TRBJ2-5. Including cysteine and phenylalanine, the CDR3 has 11 amino acids. DNA for this receptor is not on file. CDR1 and CDR2 are read off the germline V gene as SGHTA and FQGNSA.